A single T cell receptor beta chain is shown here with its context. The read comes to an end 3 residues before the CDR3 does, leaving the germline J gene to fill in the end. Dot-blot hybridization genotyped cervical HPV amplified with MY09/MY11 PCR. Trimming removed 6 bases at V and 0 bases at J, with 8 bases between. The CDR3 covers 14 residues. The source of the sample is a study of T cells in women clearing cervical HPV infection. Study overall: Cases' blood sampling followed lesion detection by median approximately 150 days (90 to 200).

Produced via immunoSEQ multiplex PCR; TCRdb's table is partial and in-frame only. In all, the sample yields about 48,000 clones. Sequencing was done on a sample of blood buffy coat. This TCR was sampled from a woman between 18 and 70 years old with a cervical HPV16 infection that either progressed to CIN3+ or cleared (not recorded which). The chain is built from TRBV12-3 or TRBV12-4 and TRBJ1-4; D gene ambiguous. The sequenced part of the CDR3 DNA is TGTGCCAGCAGCCCCGGGGCAACTAATGAAAAA. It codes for CASSPGATNEK. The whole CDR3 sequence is CASSPGATNEKLFF.